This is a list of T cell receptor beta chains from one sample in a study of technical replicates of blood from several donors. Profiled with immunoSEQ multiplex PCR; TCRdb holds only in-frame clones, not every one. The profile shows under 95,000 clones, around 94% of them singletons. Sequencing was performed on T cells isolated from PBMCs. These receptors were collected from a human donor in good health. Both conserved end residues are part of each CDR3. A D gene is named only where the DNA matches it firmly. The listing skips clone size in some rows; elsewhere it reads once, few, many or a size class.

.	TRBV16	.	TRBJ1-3	CASSQSAGAGNTIYF	TGTGCCAGCAGCCAATCTGCAGGGGCTGGAAACACCATATATTTT
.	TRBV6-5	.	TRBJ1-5	CASSTRGNQPQHF	TGTGCCAGCAGTACTCGGGGTAATCAGCCCCAGCATTTT
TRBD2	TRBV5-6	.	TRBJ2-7	CASSLGLAEGEQYF	TGTGCCAGCAGCTTGGGGCTAGCGGAAGGGGAGCAGTACTTC
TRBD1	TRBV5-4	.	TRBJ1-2	CASTIGRGTGGDYYGYTF	TGTGCCAGCACCATTGGGAGGGGGACAGGGGGCGATTACTATGGCTACACCTTC
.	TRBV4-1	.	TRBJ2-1	CASSQGGRGTPYNEQFF	TGCGCCAGCAGCCAAGGGGGGAGGGGGACCCCCTACAATGAGCAGTTCTTC
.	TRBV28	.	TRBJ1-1	CASSLFRERFTEAFF	TGTGCCAGCAGTTTATTTCGGGAGAGGTTCACTGAAGCTTTCTTT
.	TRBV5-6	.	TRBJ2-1	CASSTEDLEQFF	TGTGCCAGCAGTACGGAGGATCTTGAGCAGTTCTTC
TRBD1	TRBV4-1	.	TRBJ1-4	CASSQPPTDRDEKLFF	TGCGCCAGCAGCCAACCCCCGACAGACAGGGATGAAAAACTGTTTTTT
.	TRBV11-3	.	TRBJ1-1	CASSPTGNTEAFF	TGTGCCAGCAGCCCGACGGGGAACACTGAAGCTTTCTTT
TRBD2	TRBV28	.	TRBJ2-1	CASSEAAGGVYNEQFF	TGTGCCAGCAGTGAAGCAGCGGGAGGGGTATACAATGAGCAGTTCTTC
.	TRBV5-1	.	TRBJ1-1	CASSSDLGAEAFF	TGCGCCAGCAGCTCCGATTTAGGGGCTGAAGCTTTCTTT
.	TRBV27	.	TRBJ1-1	CASMGTLGTEAFF	TGTGCCAGCATGGGGACTCTGGGAACTGAAGCTTTCTTT
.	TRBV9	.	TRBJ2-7	CASSVAEGGGYEQYF	TGTGCCAGCAGCGTAGCGGAGGGGGGGGGTTACGAGCAGTACTTC
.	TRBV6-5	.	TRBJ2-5	CASSYSGAETQYF	TGTGCCAGCAGTTACTCAGGGGCGGAGACCCAGTACTTC
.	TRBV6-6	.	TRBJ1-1	CASSQELWFRAFF	TGTGCCAGCAGTCAGGAACTCTGGTTTAGAGCTTTCTTT
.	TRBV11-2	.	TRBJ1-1	CASSLYSPQYYSSTEAFF	TGTGCCAGCAGCTTATATTCCCCCCAATACTATTCTAGCACTGAAGCTTTCTTT
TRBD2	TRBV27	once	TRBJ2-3	CASSLSRAGVVIDTQYF	TGTGCCAGCAGTTTATCCCGAGCGGGGGTTGTGATAGATACGCAGTATTTT
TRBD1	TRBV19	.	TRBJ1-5	CASSIPATGTGGQPQHF	TGTGCCAGTAGTATTCCAGCGACCGGGACAGGCGGTCAGCCCCAGCATTTT
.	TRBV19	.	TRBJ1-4	CATYPTGIGEKLFF	TGTGCCACATATCCTACAGGGATAGGGGAAAAACTGTTTTTT
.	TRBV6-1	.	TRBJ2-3	CATYGDTDNTDTQYF	TGTGCCACTTATGGAGATACGGACAACACAGATACGCAGTATTTT
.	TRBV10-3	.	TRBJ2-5	CAISESVGRSPVFGTQYF	TGTGCCATCAGTGAGTCGGTCGGCAGGTCGCCGGTCTTCGGGACCCAGTACTTC
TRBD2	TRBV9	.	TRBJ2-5	CASSVSTSVGETQYF	TGTGCCAGCAGCGTATCGACTAGCGTAGGTGAGACCCAGTACTTC
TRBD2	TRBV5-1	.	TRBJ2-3	CASSPIGTSGSTDTQYF	TGCGCCAGCAGCCCCATTGGGACTAGCGGGAGTACAGATACGCAGTATTTT
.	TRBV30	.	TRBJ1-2	CAWTAGAFGYTF	TGTGCCTGGACCGCAGGGGCGTTTGGCTACACCTTC
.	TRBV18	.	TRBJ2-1	CASSPPVSYNEQFF	TGTGCCAGCTCACCTCCAGTCTCCTACAATGAGCAGTTCTTC
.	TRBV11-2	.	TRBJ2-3	CASSYTAGTRSTDTQYF	TGTGCCAGCAGCTACACGGCGGGCACCCGAAGCACAGATACGCAGTATTTT
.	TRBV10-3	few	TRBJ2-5	CAISESVYSGGPSQETQYF	TGTGCCATCAGTGAGTCAGTTTACTCTGGAGGCCCCTCGCAGGAGACCCAGTACTTC
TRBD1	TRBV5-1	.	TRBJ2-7	CASSFRDRGSTEQYF	TGCGCCAGCAGCTTCAGGGACAGGGGGTCAACCGAGCAGTACTTC
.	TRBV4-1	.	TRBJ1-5	CASSQGGDLVNQPQHF	TGCGCCAGCAGCCAAGGTGGGGACTTGGTAAATCAGCCCCAGCATTTT
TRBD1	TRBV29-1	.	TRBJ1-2	CSGVDREHGYTF	TGCAGCGGCGTGGACAGGGAGCATGGCTACACCTTC
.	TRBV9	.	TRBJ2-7	CASSVGNGYSYEQYF	TGTGCCAGCAGCGTAGGTAACGGGTACTCCTACGAGCAGTACTTC